These 10 T cell receptor beta chains came from one sample sequenced in a study of CD8 T cells in Susac syndrome. With random hexamers, reverse transcription was performed on about 0.45 to 1 ug of RNA. TCRdb independently ran MiXCR on the immunoSEQ multiplex PCR reads; one entry per CDR3 protein. The profile covers a few hundred thousand distinct CDR3 sequences, with about 88% appearing a single time and approximately 0.18% taken by the ten largest. What was sequenced was CD8+ T cells from PBMCs. These receptors were taken from a human donor with multiple sclerosis.

This chain links TRBV6-2 or TRBV6-3 with TRBJ2-7; D unclear. Per the germline V gene, CDR1 is MNHEY and CDR2 is SVGEGT. Trimming took off 10 bases at V and 0 bases at J, with 13 bases between the two ends. CDR3 length: 13 amino acids. CDR3 in amino acids: CATTGPDSYEQYF. CDR3 coding DNA: TGTGCCACCACCGGGCCCGACTCCTACGAGCAGTACTTC.

This chain connects TRBV9 to TRBJ1-1, with 7 bases fitting TRBD1. Germline loops: CDR1 SGDLS, CDR2 YYNGEE. Trimming cost V 4 bases and J 6 bases; bases outside gene matches: 6. The length of the CDR3 is 13 residues. The CDR3 DNA follows: TGTGCCAGCAGCTCTCGGACAGGCTCTGAAGCTTTCTTT. This sequence encodes CASSSRTGSEAFF.

This chain joins TRBV7-9 and TRBJ2-3, with TRBD2 as a possible D gene (5 bases). The germline V gene has CDR1 SEHNR and CDR2 FQNEAQ (reference sequence). The V end was cut by 5 bases, the J end by 5 bases, with 8 bases between. The CDR3 length is 12 residues. The DNA for the CDR3 is TGTGCCAGCAGCGTGAGGGTAGATACGCAGTATTTT. Its protein product is CASSVRVDTQYF.

V usage is TRBV20-1 and J usage is TRBJ2-7, with 8 bases aligning to TRBD2. Unmatched junction bases numbered 5, after V lost 4 bases and J lost 3 bases. The CDR3 extends over 13 amino acids. Germline values: CDR1 DFQATT, CDR2 SNEGSKA (reference sequence). CDR3 nucleotides: TGCAGTGCTATTAGCGGGGTTAACTACGAGCAGTACTTC. This translates into CSAISGVNYEQYF.

The rearrangement links TRBV20-1 to TRBJ2-1, with 8 nucleotides matching TRBD2. Germline-derived CDR1 and CDR2 are DFQATT and SNEGSKA (reference sequence). V lost 0 bases, J lost 4 bases, and 8 bases stayed unmatched. The length of the CDR3 is 16 residues. CDR3 DNA: TGCAGTGCTAGAGATTGGGCTAGCGGGCGATACAATGAGCAGTTCTTC. It encodes CSARDWASGRYNEQFF.

The chain employs TRBV7-8 and TRBJ1-1, with 9 bases aligning to TRBD1. The CDR3 runs 16 residues. Germline lookup yields CDR1 SGHVS and CDR2 FQNEAQ. J was trimmed by 0 bases and V by 5 bases; bases with no gene match: 7. Written as DNA, the CDR3 is TGTGCCAGCAGCGGGGGGACAGGGATTTTGAACACTGAAGCTTTCTTT. Its protein product is CASSGGTGILNTEAFF.

The V gene is TRBV20-1, the J gene TRBJ2-5, with 12 bases matching TRBD2. Germline CDR1 reads DFQATT; CDR2 reads SNEGSKA (reference sequence). J was trimmed by 9 bases and V by 6 bases; bases with no gene match: 38. The CDR3 is 23 amino acids. Here the CDR3 DNA reads TGCAGTGCCGATAGCGACGGGACAGGGTCAGTTGGAGCTAGCGGGGGGGCTCGAATGTCCCAGTACTTC. Translation gives CSADSDGTGSVGASGGARMSQYF.

V is TRBV5-1 and J is TRBJ1-5, with D unresolved. The V gene's germline CDR1 is SGHRS and CDR2 YFSETQ. V was trimmed by 4 bases and J by 3 bases, leaving 11 bases between them. The CDR3 extends over 14 amino acids. CDR3 nucleotides: TGCGCCAGCAGCCCGGATAGTACCAATCAGCCCCAGCATTTT. It encodes CASSPDSTNQPQHF.

This sequence joins TRBV27 and TRBJ2-7, with TRBD1 identical over 10 bases. The CDR3 has 16 residues. V gave up 4 bases and J gave up 3 bases; unmatched junction bases: 9. Germline V CDR1 and CDR2: MNHEY, SMNVEV (reference sequence). The CDR3 sequence is CASSSLMTGGGYEQYF. As DNA, the CDR3 is TGTGCCAGCAGTTCCCTAATGACAGGGGGCGGCTACGAGCAGTACTTC.

The chain joins TRBV13 to TRBJ2-7; the match to TRBD2 covers 9 bases. The length of the CDR3 is 15 residues. The germline V gene has CDR1 PRHDT and CDR2 FYEKMQ (reference sequence). V shed 5 bases and J 4 bases; nucleotides not matched to a gene: 9. CDR3 region: CASSPAAGGHYEQYF. DNA of the CDR3: TGTGCCAGCAGCCCAGCAGCGGGAGGTCATTACGAGCAGTACTTC.